The clone carrying this T cell receptor (beta chain) was observed a handful of times. Its antigen remains unknown. Extracted from the samples, RNA was reverse transcribed into cDNA to serve as the sequencing template. Data came from immunoSEQ multiplex PCR; TCRdb stores just in-frame clones and leaves some out. The sample yields about 200,000 clones, 50% to 60% seen once. The germline V gene encodes CDR1 SGHDT and CDR2 YYEEEE. CDR3 length equals 15 residues. V lost 5 bases and J lost 1, with 13 bases in between. Researchers took lesional scalp punch biopsies and peripheral blood from people who were alopecia areata patients. This entry is derived from a study of CD8+ T cells in alopecia areata. Looking at the study overall: Treated patients took oral tofacitinib at 5 to 10 mg twice daily. General observations from the study: Lesional tissue from the scalp (especially in alopecia totalis/universalis) showed higher clonality than normal scalp.

The TCR sequence derives from a human donor with alopecia areata. The chain is built from TRBV5-6 and TRBJ2-1, with a weak D call TRBD1 (5 bases). Sequences were derived from CD4+ T cells sorted from blood, sampled at week 0. CDR3 bases: TGTGCCAGCAGTTGGGGCAGCCAATCCTACAATGAGCAGTTCTTC. Amino acids: CASSWGSQSYNEQFF.